This T cell receptor (beta chain) was recorded in a study of shared clonotypes between healthy human individuals. The healthy adult donors were HIV-negative and reported no recent acute infections or vaccinations. Trimming pared 1 base from V and 7 bases from J, leaving 13 bases between. Germline lookup yields CDR1 SGHTA and CDR2 FQGNSA. This CDR3 is built from 15 residues. Data came from immunoSEQ multiplex PCR; TCRdb stores just in-frame clones and leaves some out. The sample carries about 510,000 clones, around 79% recorded once. The sequence derives from a woman between 35 and 50 years old in good health. Some clones in this sample may be carry-over from other donors' samples. Input material: PBMCs. The V call is TRBV7-2, the J call TRBJ1-4; D not certain. Here the CDR3 reads CASSLVGSRPEKLFF. The CDR3 bases are TGTGCCAGCAGCTTAGTTGGTTCGAGGCCTGAAAAACTGTTTTTT.